Following are 5 T cell receptor beta chains from one sample sequenced in a study of blood T cell repertoires in COVID-19. Produced via immunoSEQ multiplex PCR; TCRdb's table is partial and in-frame only. The repertoire includes 250,000 or so clones, approximately 88% of them detected once, and around 3% sits in the top ten. The sequencing input was PBMCs or T cells enriched from blood (not recorded which). Every receptor here comes from a woman aged 40 to 50 who had been exposed to COVID-19.

This chain uses TRBV3-1 (or the pseudogene TRBV3-2) with TRBJ2-7; 9 nucleotides agree with TRBD1. CDR3 length: 17 amino acids. Per germline, CDR1 LGHDT and CDR2 YNNKEL (reference sequence). The V segment lost 4 bases and the J segment 2 bases; nucleotides outside the gene matches: 12. CDR3 protein: CASSRSPGTGPTYEQYF. Written as DNA, the CDR3 is TGTGCCAGCAGCCGGAGTCCCGGGACAGGGCCTACCTACGAGCAGTACTTC.

The chain has TRBV27 and TRBJ2-7, with 7 bases matching TRBD1. The CDR3 contains 14 residues. Per the germline V gene, CDR1 is MNHEY and CDR2 is SMNVEV (reference sequence). V trimming: 5 bases; J trimming: 2 bases; junction bases outside the gene matches: 6. CDR3 DNA sequence: TGTGCCAGCAGTGCCCGGGACAGCACCTACGAGCAGTACTTC. This gives the protein CASSARDSTYEQYF.

This chain links TRBV25-1 with TRBJ1-1, with D perhaps TRBD1 (5 bases). CDR3 length: 14 residues. V was clipped by 3 bases and J by 2 bases, with 10 bases between them. Germline lookup yields CDR1 MGHDK and CDR2 SYGVNS. In nucleotides, the CDR3 is TGTGCCAGCAGTGATCGACAGCAAAACACTGAAGCTTTCTTT. Translation: CASSDRQQNTEAFF.

This clone was seen a single time. This chain links TRBV6-5 with TRBJ2-7; 7 bases line up with TRBD1. This CDR3 is built from 12 residues. Losses at the gene ends were 5 bases for V and 4 bases for J; bases not matched to a gene: 2. Germline values: CDR1 MNHEY, CDR2 SVGAGI. In DNA, the CDR3 is TGTGCCAGCAGTCCGACAGGGTACGAGCAGTACGTC. Translating gives CASSPTGYEQYV.

J is TRBJ2-1 and V is TRBV7-9; a possible D gene is TRBD2 (5 bases). V was clipped by 3 bases and J by 8 bases, with 17 bases between them. The germline V gene has CDR1 SEHNR and CDR2 FQNEAQ (reference sequence). CDR3 length equals 15 residues. CDR3 sequence reads: CASSLDSGIVDEQFF. CDR3 sequence (DNA): TGTGCCAGCAGCTTGGACTCGGGCATAGTAGATGAGCAGTTCTTC.